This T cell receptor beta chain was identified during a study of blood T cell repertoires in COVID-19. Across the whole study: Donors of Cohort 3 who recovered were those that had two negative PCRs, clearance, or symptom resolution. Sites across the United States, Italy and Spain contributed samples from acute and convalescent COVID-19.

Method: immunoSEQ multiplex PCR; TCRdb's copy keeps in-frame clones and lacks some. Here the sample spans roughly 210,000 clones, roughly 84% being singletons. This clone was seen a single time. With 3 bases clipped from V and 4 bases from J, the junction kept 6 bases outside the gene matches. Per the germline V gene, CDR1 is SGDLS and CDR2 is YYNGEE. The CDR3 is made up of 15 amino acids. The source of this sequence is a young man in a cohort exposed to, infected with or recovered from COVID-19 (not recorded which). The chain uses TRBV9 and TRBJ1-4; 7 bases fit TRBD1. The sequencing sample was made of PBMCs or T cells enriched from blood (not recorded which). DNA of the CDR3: TGTGCCAGCAGCGCCCAGACAGGGAGTAATGAAAAACTGTTTTTT. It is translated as CASSAQTGSNEKLFF.